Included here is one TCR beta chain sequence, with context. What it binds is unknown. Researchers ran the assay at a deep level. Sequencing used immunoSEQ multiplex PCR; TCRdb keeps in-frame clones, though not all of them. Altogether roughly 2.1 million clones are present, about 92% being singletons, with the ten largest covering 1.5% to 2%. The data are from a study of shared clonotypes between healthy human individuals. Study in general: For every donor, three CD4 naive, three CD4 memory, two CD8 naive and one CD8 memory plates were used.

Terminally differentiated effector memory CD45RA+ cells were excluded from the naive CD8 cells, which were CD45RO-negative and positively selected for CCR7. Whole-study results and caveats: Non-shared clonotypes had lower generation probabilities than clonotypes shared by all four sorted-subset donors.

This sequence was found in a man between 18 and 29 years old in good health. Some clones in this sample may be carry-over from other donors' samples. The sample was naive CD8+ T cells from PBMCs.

In DNA, the CDR3 is TGTGCCAGCAAAAGGGGGGGAAGCAATCAGCCCCAGCATTTT. Amino acid sequence: CASKRGGSNQPQHF. The chain joins TRBV19 to TRBJ1-5; the D gene is possibly TRBD1 (6 bases). This CDR3 comprises 14 residues. V was pared by 9 bases and J by 1 base, with 13 bases between. The germline V gene encodes CDR1 LNHDA and CDR2 SQIVND (reference sequence).